The T cell receptor beta chain under discussion was sequenced for a study of early T cells in non-severe SARS-CoV-2 infection. TCRdb re-derived calls from the 5' RACE reads in MiXCR, one entry per CDR3 protein. The sample shows more than 20,000 distinct CDR3 sequences, approximately 4% of them seen only once. This clonotype was recorded at least ten times. J gave up 3 bases and V 5 bases, and 10 bases lay outside the gene matches. The germline gives CDR1 SGHVS, CDR2 FQNEAQ. This CDR3 is 16 amino acids long. The rearrangement joins TRBV7-8 to TRBJ2-7, with 10 positions matching TRBD1. The sample taken for sequencing was whole blood. The origin of this receptor is an adult who was a healthcare worker with PCR-confirmed SARS-CoV-2 infection or an uninfected control (not recorded which). DNA of the CDR3: TGTGCCAGCAGCCATCGCCCCCGGGACAGGGGCTACGAGCAGTACTTC. It encodes CASSHRPRDRGYEQYF.